Described below is a single TCR beta chain sequence and its context. V was cut by 5 bases and J by 5 bases, with 16 bases left in between. The CDR3 has 14 amino acids. Germline V gene sequence: CDR1 MNHEY, CDR2 SVGAGI. The method was immunoSEQ multiplex PCR; TCRdb's version includes in-frame clones alone and lacks a portion of them. This repertoire shows hundreds of thousands of clones, approximately 85% found once; its top ten account for approximately 1%. Participants were aged 18 to 89 years, lived in some 23 US areas, and enrolled virtually. This entry belongs to a study of blood T cell repertoires in COVID-19.

What was sequenced was PBMCs or T cells enriched from blood (not recorded which). This receptor was obtained from a woman aged 30 to 39 who had recovered from COVID-19. The gene calls are TRBV6-5 and TRBJ2-7, with D maybe TRBD2 (7 bases). In DNA form, the CDR3 reads TGTGCCAGCAGTCTAAGGGGGGGCACCGACGAGCAGTACTTC. Its protein product is CASSLRGGTDEQYF.